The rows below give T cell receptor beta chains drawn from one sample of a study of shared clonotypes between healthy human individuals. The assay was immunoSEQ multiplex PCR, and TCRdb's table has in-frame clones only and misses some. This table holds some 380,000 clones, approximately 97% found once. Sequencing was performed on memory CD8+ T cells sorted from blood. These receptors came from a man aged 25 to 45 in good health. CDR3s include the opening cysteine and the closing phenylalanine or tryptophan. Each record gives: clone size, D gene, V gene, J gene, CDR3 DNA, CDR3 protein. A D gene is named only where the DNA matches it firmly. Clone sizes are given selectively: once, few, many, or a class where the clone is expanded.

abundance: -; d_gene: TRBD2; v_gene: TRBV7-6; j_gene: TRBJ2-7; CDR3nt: TGTGCCAGCAGCCTCCTAGAAGCGGGAGGCCCCCTTTACGAGCAGTACTTC; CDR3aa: CASSLLEAGGPLYEQYF
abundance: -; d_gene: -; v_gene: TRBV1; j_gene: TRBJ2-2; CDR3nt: TGCACCAGCAGCCAGAAGAACACCGGGGAGCTGTTTTTT; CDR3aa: CTSSQKNTGELFF
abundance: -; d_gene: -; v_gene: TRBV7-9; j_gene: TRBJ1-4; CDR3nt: TGTGCCAGCAGCTTACCGGACACTGGGGGATTGTTTTTT; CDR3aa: CASSLPDTGGLFF
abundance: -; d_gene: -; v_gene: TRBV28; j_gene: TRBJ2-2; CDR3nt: TGTGCCAGCAGCAAAACAGGGATGCGGTTTTTT; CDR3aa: CASSKTGMRFF
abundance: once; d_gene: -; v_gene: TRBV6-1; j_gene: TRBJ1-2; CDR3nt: TGTGCCAGCAGTGAAGGGGGCAGTCCCTATGGCTACACCTTC; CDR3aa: CASSEGGSPYGYTF
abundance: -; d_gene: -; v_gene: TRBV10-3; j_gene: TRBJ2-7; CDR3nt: TGTGCCATCGTTAGCGGACGTACCTACGAGCAGTACTTC; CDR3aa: CAIVSGRTYEQYF
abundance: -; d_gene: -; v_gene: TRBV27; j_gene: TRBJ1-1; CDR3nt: TGTGCCAGCAGTTTATCGGGGAATTTGGGCACTGAAGCTTTCTTT; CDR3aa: CASSLSGNLGTEAFF
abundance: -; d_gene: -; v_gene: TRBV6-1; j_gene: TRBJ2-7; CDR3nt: TGTGCCAGCAGTGAATCTGGCTACTCCTACGAGCAGTACTTC; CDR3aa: CASSESGYSYEQYF
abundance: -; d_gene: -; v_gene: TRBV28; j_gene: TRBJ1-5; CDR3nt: TGTGCCAGCACCCTCCCGGCAGGGAACAATCAGCCCCAGCATTTT; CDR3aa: CASTLPAGNNQPQHF
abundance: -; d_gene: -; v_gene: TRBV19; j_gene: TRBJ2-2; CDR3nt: TGTGCCAGTAGTATCAGGGCGAACACCGGGGAGCTGTTTTTT; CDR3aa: CASSIRANTGELFF
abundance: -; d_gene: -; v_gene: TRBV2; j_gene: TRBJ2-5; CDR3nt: TGTGCCAGCAGTGAACGCCAAAAAGAGACCCAGTACTTC; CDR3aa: CASSERQKETQYF
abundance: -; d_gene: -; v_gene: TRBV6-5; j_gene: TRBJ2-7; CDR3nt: TGTGCCAGCAAACCGACAGAGGACTACGAGCAGTACTTC; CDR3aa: CASKPTEDYEQYF
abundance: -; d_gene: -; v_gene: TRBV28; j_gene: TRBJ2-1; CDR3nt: TGTGCCAGCGGTTCGCCAAACTACAATGAGCAGTTCTTC; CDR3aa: CASGSPNYNEQFF
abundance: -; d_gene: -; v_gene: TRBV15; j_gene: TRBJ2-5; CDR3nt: TGTGCCACCAGCAGAGATCTGACATACCAAGAGACCCAGTACTTC; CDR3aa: CATSRDLTYQETQYF
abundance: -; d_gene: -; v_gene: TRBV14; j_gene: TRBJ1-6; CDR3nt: TGTGCCAGCAGCCAAGGGGGTTCCTATAATTCACCCCTCCACTTT; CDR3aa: CASSQGGSYNSPLHF
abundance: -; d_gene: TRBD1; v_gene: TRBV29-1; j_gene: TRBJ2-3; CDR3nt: TGCAGCGTTGGAACAGGGGGCACAGATACGCAGTATTTT; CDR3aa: CSVGTGGTDTQYF
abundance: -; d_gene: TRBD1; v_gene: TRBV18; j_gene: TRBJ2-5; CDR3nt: TGTGCCAGCTCACCCCGGGACAGGGCAGCTTCCAAAGAGACCCAGTACTTC; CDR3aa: CASSPRDRAASKETQYF